This entry lists 13 T cell receptor beta chains sequenced from one sample in a study of OX40 agonist ivuxolimab in advanced cancers. The repertoire was sequenced with immunoSEQ multiplex PCR; TCRdb's copy has only in-frame clones and lacks some. The sample includes some 80,000 clones, approximately 91% of them seen just once. This specimen consisted of CD4+ or CD8+ T cells sorted from blood, obtained in a trial of the OX40 agonist ivuxolimab. The receptors shown here come from an adult with an advanced solid tumor such as melanoma, head and neck, liver or kidney cancer.

The chain couples TRBV19 to TRBJ2-1; 8 bases agree with TRBD2. With V trimmed by 2 bases and J by 10 bases, 16 bases remained unmatched. Germline V CDR1 and CDR2: LNHDA, SQIVND (reference sequence). CDR3 length: 17 residues. CDR3 protein: CASSITGTRTLLREQFF. The CDR3 region has the DNA TGTGCCAGTAGTATAACCGGGACTAGAACCTTGTTGAGGGAGCAGTTCTTC.

This chain links TRBV7-2 with TRBJ1-5, with D possibly TRBD1 on 6 matching bases. There are 15 residues in the CDR3. V shed 1 base and J shed 2 bases, with 9 bases lying between them. CDR1 is SGHTA, CDR2 FQGNSA, per germline. CDR3 protein: CASSLDGGRNQPQHF. The CDR3 nucleotides are TGTGCCAGCAGCTTAGATGGGGGGCGCAATCAGCCCCAGCATTTT.

The chain carries TRBV18 and TRBJ2-2; TRBD2 agrees at 13 bases. This CDR3 comprises 18 residues. Losses at the gene ends were 2 bases for V and 2 bases for J; bases not matched to a gene: 5. The germline V gene has CDR1 KGHSH and CDR2 LQKENI. CDR3 bases: TGTGCCAGCTCACCATCGACTAGCGGGGGGATCAACACCGGGGAGCTGTTTTTT. It yields the protein CASSPSTSGGINTGELFF.

The rearrangement links TRBV27 to TRBJ1-4, with D perhaps TRBD1 (5 bases). Germline V gene sequence: CDR1 MNHEY, CDR2 SMNVEV (reference sequence). CDR3 length: 15 residues. Trimming removed 6 bases from V and 5 bases from J, with 16 bases in between. CDR3 DNA sequence: TGTGCCAGCAGCCGTAGTGGGACTTCCAATGAAAAACTGTTTTTT. Translation: CASSRSGTSNEKLFF.

The sample holds one count of this clone. The chain carries TRBV7-6 and TRBJ2-1; TRBD2 agrees at 13 bases. The germline V gene encodes CDR1 SGHVS and CDR2 FNYEAQ. J gave up 6 bases and V 5 bases, and 4 bases lay outside the gene matches. The CDR3 is 15 amino acids. CDR3 nucleotides: TGTGCCAGCAGCCCCTGGACTAGCGGGGGCAATGAGCAGTTCTTC. Translation: CASSPWTSGGNEQFF.

The rearrangement joins TRBV18 to TRBJ2-1; no definite D call. This CDR3 comprises 12 residues. The germline CDR1 and CDR2 sequences are KGHSH and LQKENI. The ends were cut back, 4 bases at V and 5 bases at J, with 6 bases in the middle. CDR3 sequence: CASSLVNNEQFF. The CDR3 nucleotides read TGTGCCAGCTCACTGGTCAACAATGAGCAGTTCTTC.

This clone was seen more than once but under ten times. The rearrangement links TRBV30 to TRBJ2-5; D is uncertain. The CDR3 length is 15 residues. Germline values: CDR1 GTSNPN, CDR2 SVGIG (reference sequence). V lost 0 bases and J 1 base, leaving 12 bases between the germline ends. CDR3: CAWSVLRSSQETQYF. The CDR3, as DNA: TGTGCCTGGAGTGTACTTCGATCGAGCCAAGAGACCCAGTACTTC.

The genes are TRBV5-5 and TRBJ2-5; a possible D gene is TRBD2 (5 bases). The V gene lost 1 base and the J gene lost 7 bases, with 14 bases spanning the gap. Germline assignment: CDR1 SGHKS and CDR2 YYEKEE (reference sequence). The CDR3 covers 14 residues. The CDR3 reads CASSLRHLEGTQYF. DNA for the CDR3: TGTGCCAGCAGCTTGAGACATCTCGAGGGGACCCAGTACTTC. Full variable domain (outside the CDR3, taken from reference TRBV5-5 and TRBJ2-5): DAGVTQSPTHLIKTRGQQVTLRCSPISGHKSVSWYQQVLGQGPQFIFQYYEKEERGRGNFPDRFSARQFPNYSSELNVNALLLGDSALYLCASSLRHLEGTQYFGPGTRLLVL.

J is TRBJ2-3 and V is TRBV5-6, with TRBD1 as a possible D gene (6 bases). With 3 bases removed from V and 3 bases from J, the gap between germline ends came to 11 bases. This CDR3 is 14 amino acids long. Germline V gives CDR1 SGHDT, CDR2 YYEEEE. The CDR3 region has the DNA TGTGCCAGCAGCTCACGGACAGAAACAGATACGCAGTATTTT. It encodes CASSSRTETDTQYF.

Worth noting for this clone: The same CDR3 can be traced to other DNA sequences in this sample. The genes are TRBV6-1 and TRBJ2-1; 10 nucleotides line up with TRBD2. Germline CDR1 reads MNHNS; CDR2 reads SASEGT. The CDR3 sequence is 14 residues long. J gave up 3 bases and V 5 bases, and 1 base lay outside the gene matches. The CDR3 nucleotides read TGTGCCAGCAGTTTAGCGGGAGGCTACAATGAGCAGTTCTTC. Translating it yields CASSLAGGYNEQFF.

This chain joins TRBV6-6 and TRBJ2-1; 7 bases match TRBD1. The CDR3 has 12 residues. V was pared by 5 bases and J by 16 bases, with 11 bases of the junction left unmatched. CDR1 and CDR2 from the germline V gene are MNHNY and SVGAGI (reference sequence). DNA of the CDR3: TGTGCCAGCAGTCCTCCAAGACAGGGTCGCTTCTTC. Its protein product is CASSPPRQGRFF.

The chain joins TRBV11-2 to TRBJ2-5, with D maybe TRBD2 (5 bases). V was cut by 2 bases and J by 5 bases, with 12 bases left in between. The CDR3 totals 14 residues. Germline loops: CDR1 SGHAT, CDR2 FQNNGV. CDR3 sequence (DNA): TGTGCCAGCAGCTTAAGTAGCGTTGGGGAGACCCAGTACTTC. This gives the protein CASSLSSVGETQYF.

The V and J genes are TRBV21-1 and TRBJ1-2. TRBV21-1 represents a pseudogene. The CDR3 is 17 amino acids. Here the CDR3 reads CASSKVAGGQGNYGYTF. In DNA, the CDR3 is TGTGCCAGCAGCAAAGTAGCGGGGGGGCAGGGGAACTATGGCTACACCTTC.